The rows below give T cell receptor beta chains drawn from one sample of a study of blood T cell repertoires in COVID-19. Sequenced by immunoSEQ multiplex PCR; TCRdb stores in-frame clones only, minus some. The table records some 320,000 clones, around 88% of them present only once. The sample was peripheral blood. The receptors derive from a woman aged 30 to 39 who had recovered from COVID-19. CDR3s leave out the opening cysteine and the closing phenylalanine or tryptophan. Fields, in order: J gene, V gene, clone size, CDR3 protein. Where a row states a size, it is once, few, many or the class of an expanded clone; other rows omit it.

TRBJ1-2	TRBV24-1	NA	ATSDLGSNYGYT
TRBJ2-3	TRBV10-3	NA	AITWGTSTDTQY
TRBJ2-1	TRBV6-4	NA	ASSDRGLGYEQF
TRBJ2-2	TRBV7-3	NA	ASSLSMAKGGTGELF
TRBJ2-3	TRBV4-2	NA	ASSQDMAGEQDTQY
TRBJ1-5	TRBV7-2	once	ASSSSGDSQPQH
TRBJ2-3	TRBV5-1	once	ASSVRPAGASGGTDTQY
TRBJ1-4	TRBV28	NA	ASRDSGLNEKLF
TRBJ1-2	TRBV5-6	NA	ASSSYRIFLNYGYT
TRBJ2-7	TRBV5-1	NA	ASSLFGGSSYEQY
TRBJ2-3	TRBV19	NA	ASSVGTALPTDTQY
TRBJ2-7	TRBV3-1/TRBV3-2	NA	ASSQVGDTYEQY
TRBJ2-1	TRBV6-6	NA	ASSLRVGGWPYNEQF
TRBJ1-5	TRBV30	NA	AWSQGLGQPQH
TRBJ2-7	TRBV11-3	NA	ASSLEVGPASTGYEQY
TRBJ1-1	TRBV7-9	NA	ASSKRGGNEAF
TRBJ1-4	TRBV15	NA	ATSREISTNEKLF
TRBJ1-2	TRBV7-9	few	ASSSSNYGYT
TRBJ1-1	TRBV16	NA	ASSPWAGRTEAF
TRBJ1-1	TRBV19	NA	ASSIDPGRNTEAF
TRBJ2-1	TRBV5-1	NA	ASSIQPSNEQF
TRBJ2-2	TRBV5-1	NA	ASSRLAGGPRTGELF
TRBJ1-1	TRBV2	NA	ASIRTGTDNTEAF
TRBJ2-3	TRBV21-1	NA	ASSKVADRGEGTDTQY
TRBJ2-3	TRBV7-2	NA	ASSSLGLAETTDTQY
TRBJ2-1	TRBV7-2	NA	ASSLRGSGRGVNEQF
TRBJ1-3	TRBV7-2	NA	ASSPVDRGWTGNTIY
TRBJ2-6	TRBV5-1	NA	ASSLAGGANVLT
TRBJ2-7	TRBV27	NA	ASSAGTVSYEQY
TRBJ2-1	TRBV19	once	ASSQNGQGRNEQF
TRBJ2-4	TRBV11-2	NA	ASSLNRGKGPLIQY
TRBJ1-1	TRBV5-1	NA	ASSLFGPPNTEAF
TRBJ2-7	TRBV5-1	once	ASSSTGTRGDEQY
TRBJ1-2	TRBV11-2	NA	ASSYDRRRGYT
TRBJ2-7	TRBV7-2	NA	ASSLGGTGFLYEQY
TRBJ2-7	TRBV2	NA	ASTEGDRVYEQY
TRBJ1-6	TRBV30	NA	AWSAQGDSPLH
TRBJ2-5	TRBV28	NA	ASSPLGASGYQETQY
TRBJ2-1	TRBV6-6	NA	ASSYSTGYNHNEQF
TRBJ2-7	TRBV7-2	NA	ASSLVTAYEQY
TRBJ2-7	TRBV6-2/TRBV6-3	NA	ASSYSGDRDYEQY
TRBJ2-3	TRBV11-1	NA	ASSTRRDTQY
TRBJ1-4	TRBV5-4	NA	ASSRRAEGEKLF
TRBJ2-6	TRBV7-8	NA	ASSQLSGANVLT
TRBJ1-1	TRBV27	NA	ASSQNQGYTEAF
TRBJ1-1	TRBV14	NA	ASSQMTESRAF
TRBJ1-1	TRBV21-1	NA	ASSKGGGRAF
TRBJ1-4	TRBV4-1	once	ASSRDSGVVGEKLF
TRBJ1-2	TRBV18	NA	ASSPGQRYGYT
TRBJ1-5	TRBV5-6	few	ASSFYRLAQPQH
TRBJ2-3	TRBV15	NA	ATSRVSSDTQY
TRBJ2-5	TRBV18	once	ASSPRGQGASETQY
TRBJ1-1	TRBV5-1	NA	ASSLEVNTEAF
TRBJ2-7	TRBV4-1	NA	ASSPDRGNYEQY
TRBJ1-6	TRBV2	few	ASRDETRDYYNSPLH
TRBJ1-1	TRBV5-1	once	ASSLPDRPNTEAF